This T cell receptor beta chain was retrieved from a study of T cell changes during pregnancy in multiple sclerosis. Trimming removed 2 bases from V and 6 bases from J; junction bases left unmatched: 7. Germline assignment: CDR1 SGHKS and CDR2 YYEKEE (reference sequence). This CDR3 spans 14 amino acids. Repertoires were generated with immunoSEQ multiplex PCR, while TCRdb's copy carries only in-frame clones and drops some. The sample consists of about 30,000 clones, 90% of them appearing once. This sequence originates from a female donor with multiple sclerosis, enrolled in a pregnancy study. J is TRBJ1-1 and V is TRBV5-5; 7 nucleotides agree with TRBD1. The sample consisted of CD8+ T cells from peripheral blood mononuclear cells, taken in the second trimester of pregnancy. The CDR3 sequence is CASSLQGLGAEAFF. CDR3 DNA sequence: TGTGCCAGCAGCTTACAGGGGCTAGGGGCTGAAGCTTTCTTT.